The sequence of this T cell receptor beta chain was determined in a study of cytomegalovirus exposure and HLA in healthy donors. The primer mix had 60 Vbeta and 13 Jbeta primers. Sequenced by immunoSEQ multiplex PCR; TCRdb stores in-frame clones only, minus some. The sample records about 240,000 clones, 80% to 90% being singletons. Study-level findings and limits: The authors later found most CMV-associated TCR beta chains appeared HLA-restricted.

Those who donated were healthy bone marrow donors. Details on this clone: The antigen is undetermined.

The CDR3 runs 13 residues. The V gene's germline CDR1 is MNHNY and CDR2 SVGAGI (reference sequence). V shed 0 bases and J shed 5 bases, with 7 bases lying between them. The J gene is TRBJ1-2, the V gene TRBV6-6, with D uncertain. This receptor was taken from a girl aged 2-10 years in good health and CMV-seronegative. What was sequenced was PBMCs. The CDR3 DNA sequence: TGTGCCAGCAGTTACTCGGTGAGGTATGGCTACACCTTC. Protein product: CASSYSVRYGYTF.